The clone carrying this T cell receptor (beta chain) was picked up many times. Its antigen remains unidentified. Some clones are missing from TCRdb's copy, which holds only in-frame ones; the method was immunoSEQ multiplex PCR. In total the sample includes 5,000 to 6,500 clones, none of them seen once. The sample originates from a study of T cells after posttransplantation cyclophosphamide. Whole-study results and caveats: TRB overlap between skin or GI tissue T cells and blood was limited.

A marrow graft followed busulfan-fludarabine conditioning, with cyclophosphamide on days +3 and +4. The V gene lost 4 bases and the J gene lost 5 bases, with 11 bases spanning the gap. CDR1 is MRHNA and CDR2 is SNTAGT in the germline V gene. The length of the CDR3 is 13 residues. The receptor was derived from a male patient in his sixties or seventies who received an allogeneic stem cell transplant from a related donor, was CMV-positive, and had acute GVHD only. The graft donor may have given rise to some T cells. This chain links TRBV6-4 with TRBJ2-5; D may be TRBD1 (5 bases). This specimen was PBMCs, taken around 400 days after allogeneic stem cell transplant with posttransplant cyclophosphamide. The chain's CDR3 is CASSVRAGETQYF. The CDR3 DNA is TGTGCCAGCAGTGTCAGGGCCGGGGAGACCCAGTACTTC.